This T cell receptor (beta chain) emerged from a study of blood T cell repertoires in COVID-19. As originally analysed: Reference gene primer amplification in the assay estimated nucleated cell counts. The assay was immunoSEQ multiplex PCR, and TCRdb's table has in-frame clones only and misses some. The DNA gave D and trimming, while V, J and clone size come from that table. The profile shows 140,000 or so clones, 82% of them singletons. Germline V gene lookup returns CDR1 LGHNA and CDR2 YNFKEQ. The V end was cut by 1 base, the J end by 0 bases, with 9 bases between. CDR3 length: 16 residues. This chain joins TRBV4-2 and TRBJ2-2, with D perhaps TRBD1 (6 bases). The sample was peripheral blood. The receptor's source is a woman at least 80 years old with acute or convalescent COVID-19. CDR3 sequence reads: CASSQGTAPNTGELFF. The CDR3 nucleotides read TGTGCCAGCAGCCAAGGGACAGCTCCGAACACCGGGGAGCTGTTTTTT.